This is a list of T cell receptor beta chains from one sample in a study of identical twins. TCRdb recomputed calls from the 5' RACE reads with MiXCR, one row per CDR3 protein. The table has 400,000 to 650,000 distinct CDR3 sequences, approximately 22% seen once. This sample was shared with a second study, whose subject was T cells expressing NK-cell markers.

The sample consisted of CD4+ T cells sorted from blood. These receptors all stem from a young woman in good health. Both conserved end residues are part of each CDR3. The D gene is left open where the match is weak. Clone size appears in some rows only: once, few, many, or a class for an expanded clone.

V gene: TRBV20-1
clone size: NA
D gene: TRBD1
J gene: TRBJ2-1
CDR3 protein: CSAGEGTGGNNEQFF
CDR3 DNA: TGCAGTGCTGGAGAGGGGACAGGGGGAAACAATGAGCAGTTCTTC

V gene: TRBV29-1
clone size: few
D gene: TRBD1
J gene: TRBJ1-1
CDR3 protein: CSVQGVDTEAFF
CDR3 DNA: TGCAGCGTTCAGGGGGTGGACACTGAAGCTTTCTTT

V gene: TRBV4-3
clone size: NA
D gene: TRBD1
J gene: TRBJ1-1
CDR3 protein: CASSPITGDTEAFF
CDR3 DNA: TGCGCCAGCAGCCCAATTACAGGGGACACTGAAGCTTTCTTT

V gene: TRBV2
clone size: NA
D gene: NA
J gene: TRBJ2-5
CDR3 protein: CASMYQETQYF
CDR3 DNA: TGTGCCAGCATGTACCAAGAGACCCAGTACTTC

V gene: TRBV11-2
clone size: few
D gene: NA
J gene: TRBJ2-7
CDR3 protein: CASSWGHIYEQYF
CDR3 DNA: TGTGCCAGCAGCTGGGGACACATTTACGAGCAGTACTTC

V gene: TRBV6-1
clone size: NA
D gene: NA
J gene: TRBJ2-1
CDR3 protein: CASTSSGRFSDEQFF
CDR3 DNA: TGTGCCAGCACCTCCTCGGGCAGGTTTTCTGATGAGCAGTTCTTC

V gene: TRBV4-2
clone size: many
D gene: NA
J gene: TRBJ1-2
CDR3 protein: CASSQGNGYTF
CDR3 DNA: TGTGCCAGCAGCCAAGGGAATGGCTACACCTTC

V gene: TRBV18
clone size: once
D gene: TRBD1
J gene: TRBJ2-5
CDR3 protein: CASSPSWDRRLGTQYF
CDR3 DNA: TGTGCCAGCTCACCATCGTGGGACAGGAGGCTGGGGACCCAGTACTTC

V gene: TRBV6-5
clone size: many
D gene: TRBD2
J gene: TRBJ2-1
CDR3 protein: CASSYSPGGGEQFF
CDR3 DNA: TGTGCCAGCAGTTACTCGCCGGGAGGCGGTGAGCAGTTCTTC

V gene: TRBV20-1
clone size: NA
D gene: TRBD2
J gene: TRBJ2-1
CDR3 protein: CSAISGREYNEQFF
CDR3 DNA: TGCAGTGCTATTAGCGGGAGGGAATACAATGAGCAGTTCTTC

V gene: TRBV12-3/TRBV12-4
clone size: few
D gene: NA
J gene: TRBJ1-2
CDR3 protein: CASSTDSYYGYTF
CDR3 DNA: TGTGCCAGCAGTACCGACAGCTACTATGGCTACACCTTC

V gene: TRBV2
clone size: NA
D gene: NA
J gene: TRBJ2-1
CDR3 protein: CASSVKPYNEQFF
CDR3 DNA: TGTGCCAGCAGTGTCAAGCCTTACAATGAGCAGTTCTTC

V gene: TRBV12-3/TRBV12-4
clone size: few
D gene: TRBD1
J gene: TRBJ2-6
CDR3 protein: CTSSHPTGGNSGANVLTF
CDR3 DNA: TGTACCAGCAGTCATCCGACAGGGGGGAACTCTGGGGCCAACGTCCTGACTTTC

V gene: TRBV3-1
clone size: NA
D gene: TRBD2
J gene: TRBJ2-1
CDR3 protein: CASSQAGGPAHEQFF
CDR3 DNA: TGTGCCAGCAGCCAAGCGGGAGGGCCTGCGCATGAGCAGTTCTTC

V gene: TRBV19
clone size: NA
D gene: TRBD1
J gene: TRBJ2-2
CDR3 protein: CASSIRQGRPGELFF
CDR3 DNA: TGTGCCAGTAGTATTAGACAGGGAAGGCCCGGGGAGCTGTTTTTT

V gene: TRBV5-1
clone size: NA
D gene: NA
J gene: TRBJ2-7
CDR3 protein: CASSSPPGGLYEQYF
CDR3 DNA: TGCGCCAGCAGCTCGCCGCCGGGGGGCCTCTACGAGCAGTACTTC

V gene: TRBV2
clone size: NA
D gene: NA
J gene: TRBJ1-6
CDR3 protein: CASSETWGNSPLHF
CDR3 DNA: TGTGCCAGCAGTGAAACTTGGGGTAATTCACCCCTCCACTTT

V gene: TRBV6-2/TRBV6-3
clone size: NA
D gene: NA
J gene: TRBJ1-5
CDR3 protein: CASSDRGSNQPQHF
CDR3 DNA: TGTGCCAGCAGTGATCGGGGGAGCAATCAGCCCCAGCATTTT

V gene: TRBV6-5
clone size: NA
D gene: NA
J gene: TRBJ1-2
CDR3 protein: CASSYGSRENGYTF
CDR3 DNA: TGTGCCAGCAGTTACGGGTCCCGAGAGAATGGCTACACCTTC

V gene: TRBV7-6
clone size: few
D gene: NA
J gene: TRBJ1-3
CDR3 protein: CASSLDANSGNTIYF
CDR3 DNA: TGTGCCAGCAGCTTGGACGCTAACTCTGGAAACACCATATATTTT

V gene: TRBV18
clone size: NA
D gene: TRBD2
J gene: TRBJ2-1
CDR3 protein: CASSRWSTSGYNEQFF
CDR3 DNA: TGTGCCAGCTCACGATGGTCGACTAGCGGCTACAATGAGCAGTTCTTC

V gene: TRBV11-3
clone size: many
D gene: NA
J gene: TRBJ1-3
CDR3 protein: CASSLAWGSGNTIYF
CDR3 DNA: TGTGCCAGCAGCTTAGCGTGGGGGTCTGGAAACACCATATATTTT

V gene: TRBV6-5
clone size: NA
D gene: NA
J gene: TRBJ2-7
CDR3 protein: CASSWNIVGYEQYF
CDR3 DNA: TGTGCCAGCAGTTGGAACATAGTAGGGTACGAGCAGTACTTC

V gene: TRBV19
clone size: few
D gene: NA
J gene: TRBJ2-1
CDR3 protein: CASSMASNEQFF
CDR3 DNA: TGTGCCAGTAGTATGGCGAGTAATGAGCAGTTCTTC

V gene: TRBV5-8
clone size: few
D gene: NA
J gene: TRBJ1-5
CDR3 protein: CASSLGINQPQHF
CDR3 DNA: TGTGCCAGCAGCTTGGGCATCAATCAGCCCCAGCATTTT

V gene: TRBV4-1
clone size: NA
D gene: NA
J gene: TRBJ2-1
CDR3 protein: CASSPRTDVLYNEQFF
CDR3 DNA: TGCGCCAGCAGCCCCCGAACGGACGTGCTATACAATGAGCAGTTCTTC

V gene: TRBV29-1
clone size: many
D gene: NA
J gene: TRBJ2-3
CDR3 protein: CSVLLRRSSTDTQYF
CDR3 DNA: TGCAGCGTTCTTCTACGGCGAAGTAGCACAGATACGCAGTATTTT

V gene: TRBV10-3
clone size: many
D gene: TRBD2
J gene: TRBJ2-1
CDR3 protein: CAISPQGTSGGLNEQFF
CDR3 DNA: TGTGCCATCAGTCCCCAGGGGACTAGCGGGGGGCTGAATGAGCAGTTCTTC

V gene: TRBV5-1
clone size: few
D gene: NA
J gene: TRBJ2-5
CDR3 protein: CASARMTAQETQYF
CDR3 DNA: TGCGCCAGCGCCCGTATGACTGCCCAAGAGACCCAGTACTTC

V gene: TRBV7-2
clone size: NA
D gene: NA
J gene: TRBJ2-7
CDR3 protein: CASSLDGAGRKYF
CDR3 DNA: TGTGCCAGCAGCTTAGACGGTGCAGGTAGGAAGTACTTC

V gene: TRBV5-1
clone size: few
D gene: NA
J gene: TRBJ2-7
CDR3 protein: CASSLEGDLLLEQYF
CDR3 DNA: TGCGCCAGCAGCTTGGAAGGTGACCTACTTCTGGAGCAGTACTTC

V gene: TRBV15
clone size: few
D gene: NA
J gene: TRBJ2-7
CDR3 protein: CATSSGGHSYEQYF
CDR3 DNA: TGTGCCACCAGCAGTGGGGGCCACTCCTACGAGCAGTACTTC

V gene: TRBV7-9
clone size: NA
D gene: TRBD1
J gene: TRBJ2-1
CDR3 protein: CASSPQGRYNEQFF
CDR3 DNA: TGTGCCAGCAGTCCACAGGGGCGATACAATGAGCAGTTCTTC

V gene: TRBV12-3/TRBV12-4
clone size: few
D gene: NA
J gene: TRBJ2-1
CDR3 protein: CASSLTQDSYNEQFF
CDR3 DNA: TGTGCCAGCAGTTTAACACAAGACTCCTACAATGAGCAGTTCTTC

V gene: TRBV6-2/TRBV6-3
clone size: few
D gene: NA
J gene: TRBJ1-1
CDR3 protein: CASSYWRANTEAFF
CDR3 DNA: TGTGCCAGCAGTTACTGGCGGGCGAACACTGAAGCTTTCTTT

V gene: TRBV11-2
clone size: few
D gene: NA
J gene: TRBJ1-3
CDR3 protein: CASSLAPWGQNTIYF
CDR3 DNA: TGTGCCAGCAGCTTAGCCCCGTGGGGGCAGAACACCATATATTTT

V gene: TRBV5-1
clone size: few
D gene: NA
J gene: TRBJ2-3
CDR3 protein: CASSLGVATDTQYF
CDR3 DNA: TGCGCCAGCAGCTTGGGCGTGGCGACAGATACGCAGTATTTT

V gene: TRBV7-9
clone size: few
D gene: NA
J gene: TRBJ1-1
CDR3 protein: CASSLQVINTEAFF
CDR3 DNA: TGTGCCAGCAGCCTACAGGTTATCAACACTGAAGCTTTCTTT

V gene: TRBV6-6
clone size: many
D gene: NA
J gene: TRBJ1-3
CDR3 protein: CASSFRDTIYF
CDR3 DNA: TGTGCCAGCAGCTTCAGGGACACCATATATTTT

V gene: TRBV12-3/TRBV12-4
clone size: many
D gene: NA
J gene: TRBJ1-2
CDR3 protein: CASSFGAHGYTF
CDR3 DNA: TGTGCCAGCAGTTTTGGGGCGCATGGCTACACCTTC

V gene: TRBV29-1
clone size: NA
D gene: NA
J gene: TRBJ2-7
CDR3 protein: CSVDRLTVDEQYF
CDR3 DNA: TGCAGCGTGGATCGGCTAACAGTGGACGAGCAGTACTTC

V gene: TRBV9
clone size: few
D gene: NA
J gene: TRBJ2-2
CDR3 protein: CASSVRRTNTGELFF
CDR3 DNA: TGTGCCAGCAGCGTTCGCCGGACGAACACCGGGGAGCTGTTTTTT

V gene: TRBV7-9
clone size: NA
D gene: NA
J gene: TRBJ1-2
CDR3 protein: CASSRDRGGYTF
CDR3 DNA: TGTGCCAGCAGTCGAGACCGGGGCGGCTACACCTTC

V gene: TRBV2
clone size: once
D gene: TRBD2
J gene: TRBJ2-7
CDR3 protein: CASSGSGRVSYEQYF
CDR3 DNA: TGTGCCAGCAGTGGTAGCGGGAGGGTCTCCTACGAGCAGTACTTC

V gene: TRBV29-1
clone size: NA
D gene: NA
J gene: TRBJ2-1
CDR3 protein: CSVKGFRDDNEQFF
CDR3 DNA: TGCAGCGTGAAGGGCTTTCGGGATGACAATGAGCAGTTCTTC

V gene: TRBV20-1
clone size: NA
D gene: NA
J gene: TRBJ2-3
CDR3 protein: CSAPSQRSTDTQYF
CDR3 DNA: TGCAGTGCTCCCTCACAGAGATCCACAGATACGCAGTATTTT

V gene: TRBV14
clone size: few
D gene: NA
J gene: TRBJ2-5
CDR3 protein: CASSQEARGRETQYF
CDR3 DNA: TGTGCCAGCAGCCAAGAGGCCCGGGGGCGGGAGACCCAGTACTTC

V gene: TRBV7-2
clone size: NA
D gene: NA
J gene: TRBJ1-2
CDR3 protein: CASSFRAGGYTF
CDR3 DNA: TGTGCCAGCAGCTTCAGGGCCGGGGGCTACACCTTC

V gene: TRBV20-1
clone size: many
D gene: TRBD1
J gene: TRBJ2-2
CDR3 protein: CSAGYQGVSGELFF
CDR3 DNA: TGCAGTGCTGGTTATCAGGGGGTCTCCGGGGAGCTGTTTTTT

V gene: TRBV5-1
clone size: NA
D gene: NA
J gene: TRBJ2-6
CDR3 protein: CASSLGPGTGANVLTF
CDR3 DNA: TGCGCCAGCAGCTTGGGTCCAGGGACCGGGGCCAACGTCCTGACTTTC

V gene: TRBV6-1
clone size: NA
D gene: NA
J gene: TRBJ2-5
CDR3 protein: CASSESTWETQYF
CDR3 DNA: TGTGCCAGCAGTGAAAGTACCTGGGAGACCCAGTACTTC

V gene: TRBV4-3
clone size: few
D gene: NA
J gene: TRBJ2-5
CDR3 protein: CASSPEPGLRETQYF
CDR3 DNA: TGCGCCAGCAGCCCCGAACCGGGACTGCGGGAGACCCAGTACTTC

V gene: TRBV7-9
clone size: NA
D gene: TRBD1
J gene: TRBJ1-4
CDR3 protein: CASLREGQGVEKLFF
CDR3 DNA: TGTGCCAGCTTAAGAGAAGGACAGGGTGTAGAAAAACTGTTTTTT

V gene: TRBV6-2/TRBV6-3
clone size: NA
D gene: TRBD2
J gene: TRBJ2-1
CDR3 protein: CASSYPYRIIAGGPSYQRNEQFF
CDR3 DNA: TGTGCCAGCAGTTACCCCTACAGGATTATAGCGGGAGGGCCAAGCTATCAAAGGAATGAGCAGTTCTTC

V gene: TRBV5-1
clone size: few
D gene: TRBD1
J gene: TRBJ1-1
CDR3 protein: CASSLGQGTGTEAFF
CDR3 DNA: TGCGCCAGCAGCTTGGGACAGGGGACGGGTACTGAAGCTTTCTTT